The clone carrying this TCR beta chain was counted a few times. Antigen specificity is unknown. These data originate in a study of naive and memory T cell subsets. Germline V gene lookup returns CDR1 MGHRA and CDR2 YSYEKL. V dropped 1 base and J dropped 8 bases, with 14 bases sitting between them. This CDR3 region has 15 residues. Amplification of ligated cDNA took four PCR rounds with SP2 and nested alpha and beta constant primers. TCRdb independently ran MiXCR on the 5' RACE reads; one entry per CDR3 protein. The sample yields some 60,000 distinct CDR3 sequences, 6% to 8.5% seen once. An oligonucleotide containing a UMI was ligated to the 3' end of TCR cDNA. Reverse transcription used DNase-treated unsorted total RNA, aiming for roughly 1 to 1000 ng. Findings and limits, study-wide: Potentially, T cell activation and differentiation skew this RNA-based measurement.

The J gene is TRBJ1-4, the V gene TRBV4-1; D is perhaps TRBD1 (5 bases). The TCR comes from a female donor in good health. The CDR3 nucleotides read TGCGCCAGCAGCCAAGCCGGGGGGATGAGGGAAAAACTGTTTTTT. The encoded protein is CASSQAGGMREKLFF.